A selection of T cell receptor beta chains follows, all from one sample in a study of cytomegalovirus exposure and HLA in healthy donors. Measured with immunoSEQ multiplex PCR; TCRdb has only the in-frame clones, and not every one. The repertoire includes some 130,000 clones, 64% of them detected once, and 2% to 3% sits in the top ten. The sequenced sample consisted of PBMCs. The receptors shown here come from a woman aged 35 to 49 in good health and CMV-seronegative. Both conserved end residues are part of each CDR3. Each record gives: V gene, CDR3 protein.

TRBV4-1	CASSPAHWDRGSYEQYF
TRBV29-1	CSVEGGTDYGYTF
TRBV7-3	CASSLRSSSEAFF
TRBV6-5	CASSSPGDTQYF
TRBV14	CASSPRDTWNTGELFF
TRBV6-1	CASKVGDQPQHF
TRBV10-1	CAWKDRPVYEQYF
TRBV6-5	CASSYRYDRPYEQYF
TRBV5-1	CASSLAREPGLNRTGGGYTF
TRBV6-5	CASRETGASPRGYTF
TRBV28	CASSLLGLAGGPKRTQYF
TRBV7-2	CASSLARLAGGLGWETQYF
TRBV7-8	CASSLVQGFTGELFF
TRBV5-1	CASRETGGAGNTIYF
TRBV27	CASHRQGGYEQYF
TRBV7-3	CASSFSKSNRGLGAFF
TRBV5-1	CASSLVTLNTEAFF
TRBV15	CATSRGLGRLGNIQYF
TRBV20-1	CSARANTEAFF
TRBV25-1	CASSETSEAFF
TRBV6-1	CASRGQGRETQYF
TRBV4-3	CAAGTLGGNEQFF
TRBV29-1	CSVERFGVGRSGTEAFF
TRBV5-6	CASSLGQGRNKLFF
TRBV19	CASSILGDTEAFF
TRBV27	CASQARSSPLHF
TRBV12-5	CASGLGERTASNQPQHF
TRBV18	CASTAGTGGSDTQYF
TRBV18	CASSPGGRSYEQYF
TRBV7-2	CASSPGLAYNEQFF
TRBV4-3	CASSQTSSGEWKTNYGYTF
TRBV30	CAWRVAGAGDTQYF
TRBV5-1	CASSSQGPPNTEAFF
TRBV5-8	CASSWGPTGVAF
TRBV4-2	CASSRDRDRDEQYF
TRBV7-8	CASSEAGSGANVLTF
TRBV4-3	CASSQDWQGRGYTF
TRBV23-1	CASSQTGIRTGELFF
TRBV28	CASTGQGYNEQFF
TRBV2	CASSTRAGEAFF
TRBV28	CASTSSGANTGELFF
TRBV5-1	CASSLGSASGGPVRHEQYF